This entry describes one T cell receptor beta chain. What it binds is not known. Losses at the gene ends were 2 bases for V and 4 bases for J; bases not matched to a gene: 6. From germline, CDR1 is SGHDN and CDR2 FVKESK. CDR3 size: 15 residues. This record belongs to a study of cytomegalovirus exposure and HLA in healthy donors. Study at large: An analysis done earlier identified about 120 million unique TCR beta sequences from around 180 million T cells. Whole-study findings and limits: Presence/absence analyses assumed roughly uniform sequencing depth across donors, which may not hold. In a later analysis, most CMV-associated TCR beta chains appeared HLA-restricted.

Donors were ostensibly healthy at sampling, although undocumented immune exposures were probable. The PCR employed 60 Vbeta primers together with 13 Jbeta primers. Assay used: immunoSEQ multiplex PCR; TCRdb lists only in-frame clones, some missing. This table has fewer than 150,000 clones, roughly four fifths appearing once. The material sequenced was PBMCs. The source is a man younger than 45 in good health and CMV-seronegative. The genes are TRBV14 and TRBJ1-1, with 8 bases that match TRBD1. This CDR3 is CASSQRGQGPTEAFF. The CDR3 nucleotides read TGTGCCAGCAGCCAAAGAGGACAGGGACCCACTGAAGCTTTCTTT.